This T cell receptor beta chain stems from a study of shared clonotypes between healthy human individuals. To note about this clone: Antigen specificity is unknown.

Germline assignment: CDR1 SGHNT and CDR2 YYREEE (reference sequence). Trimming removed 6 bases from V and 8 bases from J; junction bases left unmatched: 5. The CDR3 is made up of 12 amino acids. Overall study findings and caveats: Across subsets, estimated richness was generally greater for naive than for memory populations.

Sequencing used immunoSEQ multiplex PCR; TCRdb keeps in-frame clones, though not all of them. The sample lists nearly 750,000 clones, 55% to 75% seen once, with roughly 1.8% in the top ten. The chain is built from TRBV5-4 and TRBJ1-1, with 9 bases matching TRBD1. This TCR came from a woman in her thirties in good health. Sequencing was carried out using memory CD4+ T cells sorted from blood. Subset described: CD45RA-negative fraction. This CDR3 is CASKRDRDEAFF. In DNA, the CDR3 is TGTGCCAGCAAACGGGACAGGGACGAAGCTTTCTTT.